The source of this T cell receptor (beta chain) is a study of blood T cell repertoires in COVID-19. Study-level background: COVID-19 samples from acute and convalescent phases originated in the United States, Italy and Spain. PBMCs, B-cell-depleted T cells, or T cells were the source of the cDNA or gDNA that made up the material.

Unmatched junction bases numbered 11, after V lost 3 bases and J lost 4 bases. The CDR3 is 16 residues long. CDR1 and CDR2 (germline): LNHDA, SQIVND (reference sequence). Per the original data handling: Estimation of nucleated cell counts relied on the amplification of reference gene primers. Libraries were prepared by immunoSEQ multiplex PCR; TCRdb keeps only in-frame clonotypes and omits some of them. Clone size and the V and J calls come from that table; the DNA yielded D and trimming. The table lists about 20,000 clones, 79% of them singletons. The receptor was derived from an older man with acute or convalescent COVID-19. The source material was peripheral blood. The chain is built from TRBV19 and TRBJ1-1; 7 bases line up with TRBD1. CDR3 residues: CASSIKSTGRATEAFF. The CDR3 DNA follows: TGTGCCAGTAGTATTAAATCGACAGGGCGAGCCACTGAAGCTTTCTTT.